This TCR beta chain was captured in a study of cytomegalovirus exposure and HLA in healthy donors. Study-wide findings and caveats: A later analysis reportedly found fewer N-insertions in an Asian-associated ancestry cluster than the roughly 670-donor mean. Segments of the TCR beta V type were, in most cases, productive about 87% or about 30% of the time in an earlier analysis. Highest at DRB1 and lowest at HLA-C, TCR association rates differed among HLA loci in a later analysis. The study had only CMV serostatus as immune exposure information.

On this clone itself: Its antigen is currently unknown.

CDR1 and CDR2 (germline): PRHDT, FYEKMQ (reference sequence). V lost 10 bases to trimming and J lost 6 bases, with 12 bases between them. The CDR3 length is 12 residues. 13 Jbeta primers and 60 Vbeta primers were used for the PCR. Profiled with immunoSEQ multiplex PCR; TCRdb holds only in-frame clones, not every one. The sample includes under 200,000 clones, over 75% of them seen just once. This rearrangement joins TRBV13 to TRBJ2-2; D remains ambiguous. The specimen sequenced was PBMCs. The TCR was taken from a woman under 30 in good health and CMV-seronegative. CDR3 nucleotides: TGTGCCACCACCTCGCAGGCCGGGGAGCTGTTTTTT. Residues: CATTSQAGELFF.